This entry lists 6 T cell receptor beta chains sequenced from one sample in a study of CD8 T cells in ankylosing spondylitis. General study findings and limits: A motif in TCR beta, a set of roughly eight highly homologous variants, appeared characteristic of ankylosing spondylitis blood.

Their recognized antigens are unknown. TCRdb re-derived calls from the 5' RACE reads in MiXCR, one entry per CDR3 protein. Here the sample spans around 770,000 distinct CDR3 sequences, about 12% being singletons. The specimen sequenced was blood, either unsorted or a sorted T cell fraction (not recorded which). The receptors come from a male donor with ankylosing spondylitis.

This clonotype turned up a few times. CDR3 sequence: CASSYWRGTSYEQYF. The DNA for the CDR3 is TGTGCCAGCAGTTACTGGAGGGGGACTTCCTACGAGCAGTACTTC. The rearrangement joins TRBV6-5 to TRBJ2-7; the D call may be TRBD1 or TRBD2 (6 bases each). Trimming left V 1 base short and J 1 base short, with 11 bases between. Looked up from germline, CDR1 is MNHEY and CDR2 is SVGAGI. CDR3 size: 15 residues.

This clonotype has a handful of counts. The chain combines TRBV28 with TRBJ2-1, with TRBD1 matching 8 bases. CDR3 length: 18 amino acids. Per germline, CDR1 MDHEN and CDR2 SYDVKM. With V trimmed by 2 bases and J by 2 bases, 11 bases remained unmatched. CDR3 in amino acids: CASSLRWGQVKTYNEQFF. Written as DNA, the CDR3 is TGTGCCAGCAGTTTAAGGTGGGGACAGGTCAAGACCTACAATGAGCAGTTCTTC.

This clonotype was seen a handful of times. The J gene is TRBJ1-3, the V gene TRBV20-1; D possibly corresponds to TRBD1 (6 bases). The CDR3 spans 12 residues. Per the germline V gene, CDR1 is DFQATT and CDR2 is SNEGSKA (reference sequence). Trimming removed 3 bases at V and 9 bases at J, with 12 bases between. Here the CDR3 reads CSARTQGFTIYF. CDR3 DNA sequence: TGCAGTGCTAGGACACAGGGATTCACCATATATTTT.

V usage is TRBV6-2 or TRBV6-3 and J usage is TRBJ2-7; TRBD2 might be the D (6 bases). Germline-derived CDR1 and CDR2 are MNHEY and SVGEGT. The CDR3 is 14 residues long. The germline V and J ends were trimmed by 5 bases and 2 bases, with 13 bases remaining between them. CDR3: CASSQTGLTYEQYF. As DNA, the CDR3 is TGTGCCAGCAGTCAAACGGGACTCACCTACGAGCAGTACTTC.

This clonotype has more than one count but fewer than ten. The V gene is TRBV20-1, the J gene TRBJ2-7; D gene unclear. From germline, CDR1 is DFQATT and CDR2 SNEGSKA (reference sequence). The CDR3 loop spans 12 amino acids. V dropped 3 bases and J dropped 0 bases, with 6 bases sitting between them. The CDR3 is CSARGISYEQYF. CDR3 nucleotides: TGCAGTGCTAGGGGGATCTCCTACGAGCAGTACTTC.

In its sample, this clonotype was seen a few times. V gene TRBV9 combines with J gene TRBJ2-1; the D gene could be TRBD1 or TRBD2 (6 bases each). This CDR3 is built from 16 residues. Germline V lookup: CDR1 SGDLS, CDR2 YYNGEE. V was trimmed by 4 bases and J by 0 bases, leaving 14 bases between them. CDR3 DNA: TGTGCCAGCAGCCCCTGGGGGGCCAGCTCCTACAATGAGCAGTTCTTC. It yields the protein CASSPWGASSYNEQFF.